These 20 T cell receptor beta chains were sequenced from one sample in a study of blood T cell repertoires in COVID-19. Assay used: immunoSEQ multiplex PCR; TCRdb lists only in-frame clones, some missing. The repertoire holds under 200,000 clones, with 82% as singletons. Sequenced: PBMCs or T cells enriched from blood (not recorded which). Receptors were obtained from a woman aged 55-75 years with acute COVID-19.

The sample holds a few counts of this clone. V and J are TRBV5-4 and TRBJ2-3, with TRBD2 matching over 8 bases. The V segment lost 2 bases and the J segment 2 bases; nucleotides outside the gene matches: 4. Germline CDR1 reads SGHNT; CDR2 reads YYREEE (reference sequence). The CDR3 contains 15 residues. As DNA, the CDR3 is TGTGCCAGCAGCTTAACTAGCGGTTACACAGATACGCAGTATTTT. Its protein product is CASSLTSGYTDTQYF.

The rearrangement uses TRBV5-1 and TRBJ2-5; 7 bases match TRBD1. The trim removed 3 bases at V and 5 bases at J, leaving 10 bases unmatched. CDR1 and CDR2 (germline): SGHRS, YFSETQ. This CDR3 has 15 residues. The DNA of the CDR3 is TGCGCCAGCAGCTCTACAGGGGCAATTCAGGAGACCCAGTACTTC. Translated, it gives CASSSTGAIQETQYF. Full variable domain (missing parts from reference TRBV5-1 and TRBJ2-5): KAGVTQTPRYLIKTRGQQVTLSCSPISGHRSVSWYQQTPGQGLQFLFEYFSETQRNKGNFPGRFSGRQFSNSRSEMNVSTLELGDSALYLCASSSTGAIQETQYFGPGTRLLVL.

This chain links TRBV5-6 with TRBJ1-6; 8 nucleotides line up with TRBD1. Germline assignment: CDR1 SGHDT and CDR2 YYEEEE. The CDR3 spans 19 residues. Unmatched junction bases numbered 9, after V lost 1 base and J lost 0 bases. This CDR3 reads CASSLLGTGGGSYNSPLHF. CDR3 sequence (DNA): TGTGCCAGCAGCTTGCTCGGGACAGGAGGAGGCTCCTATAATTCACCCCTCCACTTT. The entire variable domain, with the rest obtained from reference TRBV5-6 and TRBJ1-6, is as follows: DAGVTQSPTHLIKTRGQQVTLRCSPKSGHDTVSWYQQALGQGPQFIFQYYEEEERQRGNFPDRFSGHQFPNYSSELNVNALLLGDSALYLCASSLLGTGGGSYNSPLHFGNGTRLTVT.

This clone was observed many times. The chain has TRBV5-5 and TRBJ2-4; D gene ambiguous. The CDR3 runs to 13 residues. Germline-derived CDR1 and CDR2 are SGHKS and YYEKEE (reference sequence). The V and J ends lost 0 bases and 9 bases respectively, with 10 bases between them. The CDR3 DNA reads as TGTGCCAGCAGCTTGGAGTCGGTCGGCATTCAGTACTTC. Amino acid sequence: CASSLESVGIQYF.

This chain connects TRBV18 to TRBJ2-7; 7 bases fit TRBD1. V shed 3 bases, J shed 4 bases, and the junction held 9 bases outside the gene matches. The CDR3 has 15 residues. Germline CDR1 reads KGHSH; CDR2 reads LQKENI. For the CDR3, the DNA is TGTGCCAGCTCACCCCAAGGGGGCGTCTGGTACGAGCAGTACTTC. Its translation: CASSPQGGVWYEQYF.

This clone has a handful of counts. The same CDR3 also results from other DNA sequences found in this sample. J is TRBJ2-3 and V is TRBV7-9; possible D gene TRBD2, 5 bases. Germline assignment: CDR1 SEHNR and CDR2 FQNEAQ (reference sequence). The length of the CDR3 is 14 residues. The V end was cut by 5 bases, the J end by 0 bases, with 9 bases between. The CDR3 region has the DNA TGTGCCAGCAGCCTTCGGGGTAGCACAGATACGCAGTATTTT. Translating it yields CASSLRGSTDTQYF.

V usage is TRBV27 and J usage is TRBJ2-1; 7 bases map to TRBD2. Germline CDR1 is MNHEY and CDR2 is SMNVEV (reference sequence). Losses at the gene ends were 7 bases for V and 8 bases for J; bases not matched to a gene: 8. CDR3 length: 13 amino acids. CDR3 protein: CASTLRGKDEQFF. The CDR3 region has the DNA TGTGCCAGCACGTTGCGGGGGAAGGATGAGCAGTTCTTC.

CDR3 loop: CASSQDHFTSGEPRRETQYF. The CDR3 coding sequence is TGCGCCAGCAGCCAAGATCACTTTACTAGCGGGGAACCCCGCCGCGAGACCCAGTACTTC. The chain links TRBV4-1 to TRBJ2-5; TRBD2 matches at 10 bases. Germline assignment: CDR1 MGHRA and CDR2 YSYEKL. CDR3 length: 20 residues. The J segment lost 5 bases and the V segment lost 0 bases, leaving 18 bases of the junction unmatched.

This clone was counted between two and nine times. The chain is built from TRBV10-1 and TRBJ2-1; no clear D. This CDR3 has 15 amino acids. Trimming left V 6 bases short and J 0 bases short, with 12 bases between. Germline assignment: CDR1 WNHNN and CDR2 SYGVQD (reference sequence). The CDR3 loop reads CASSYDSSSYNEQFF. For the CDR3, the DNA is TGCGCCAGCAGCTATGACTCGAGCTCCTACAATGAGCAGTTCTTC.

This clone was recorded only once. This chain uses TRBV24-1 with TRBJ2-3; the match to TRBD1 covers 11 bases. The CDR3 loop spans 16 amino acids. In germline, CDR1 is KGHDR, CDR2 SFDVKD. The V and J ends lost 3 bases and 4 bases, in that order; junction bases with no gene match: 5. CDR3 protein: CATSDTDRGLADTQYF. CDR3 nucleotides: TGTGCCACCAGTGATACGGACAGGGGGCTTGCAGATACGCAGTATTTT.

The chain links TRBV7-2 to TRBJ1-5, with D uncertain. Germline V CDR1 and CDR2: SGHTA, FQGNSA. V gave up 0 bases and J gave up 5 bases, with 5 bases separating them. The CDR3 has 13 residues. CDR3 DNA: TGTGCCAGCAGCTTAGCCCACTATCAGCCCCAGCATTTT. It specifies CASSLAHYQPQHF.

V is TRBV6-5 and J is TRBJ1-5, with 8 bases aligning to TRBD1. The CDR3 is 13 residues long. After removal of 4 bases from V and 6 bases from J, the junction contained 2 bases not matched to a gene. The germline V gene has CDR1 MNHEY and CDR2 SVGAGI. CDR3 nucleotide sequence: TGTGCCAGCAGTTCCCAGGGGGCTCAGCCCCAGCATTTT. This codes for CASSSQGAQPQHF.

This clone turned up a few times. The V and J genes are TRBV7-6 and TRBJ2-1; D may be TRBD2 (6 bases). V gave up 1 base and J gave up 9 bases, with 16 bases separating them. Germline V gives CDR1 SGHVS, CDR2 FNYEAQ. The CDR3 has 15 amino acids. In DNA form, the CDR3 reads TGTGCCAGCAGCTTAGATTCTTGGGGAGCGGGTGAGCAGTTCTTC. Protein sequence: CASSLDSWGAGEQFF.

This sequence joins TRBV18 and TRBJ2-2, with 10 bases lining up with TRBD2. The CDR3 consists of 16 residues. CDR1 is KGHSH and CDR2 is LQKENI in the germline V gene. J gave up 5 bases and V 4 bases, and 7 bases lay outside the gene matches. The CDR3 DNA sequence: TGTGCCAGCTCACGGGGGCCTAGCGGGAGAACCGGGGAGCTGTTTTTT. It codes for CASSRGPSGRTGELFF.

The chain has TRBV2 and TRBJ1-5, with a possible D match to TRBD1 (5 bases). The CDR3 consists of 15 residues. Germline CDR1 reads SNHLY; CDR2 reads FYNNEI. V lost 2 bases and J lost 7, with 15 bases in between. In DNA form, the CDR3 reads TGTGCCAGCAGTGAAATGGGTCAGGGTGGACAGCCCCAGCATTTT. Encoded protein: CASSEMGQGGQPQHF.

The chain is built from TRBV28 and TRBJ2-2; TRBD2 is a possible D gene (5 bases). V lost 8 bases and J 1 base, leaving 11 bases between the germline ends. The germline V gene has CDR1 MDHEN and CDR2 SYDVKM. The CDR3 totals 14 residues. CDR3 in DNA: TGTGCCAGCCGGGGTAGCAGGAACACCGGGGAGCTGTTTTTT. It encodes CASRGSRNTGELFF.

J is TRBJ1-5 and V is TRBV7-9, with a weak D call TRBD1 (5 bases). The CDR3 is made up of 13 amino acids. Germline V CDR1 and CDR2: SEHNR, FQNEAQ (reference sequence). V was cut by 5 bases and J by 8 bases, with 13 bases left in between. CDR3 bases: TGTGCCAGCAGCCCGGATGGGGGGGAGCCCCAGCATTTT. As protein: CASSPDGGEPQHF.

The chain joins TRBV19 to TRBJ1-2; D is undetermined. There are 12 residues in the CDR3. Germline V gene sequence: CDR1 LNHDA, CDR2 SQIVND (reference sequence). V lost 7 bases and J 4 bases, leaving 10 bases between the germline ends. The CDR3 is CASTETVYGYTF. The CDR3, as DNA: TGTGCCAGTACGGAAACAGTCTATGGCTACACCTTC.

In DNA form, the CDR3 reads TGTGCCAGTAGTATAGGCCGAGTCAGGGATACGCAGTATTTT. It encodes CASSIGRVRDTQYF. The chain carries TRBV19 and TRBJ2-3; no clear D. Germline values: CDR1 LNHDA, CDR2 SQIVND (reference sequence). CDR3 length: 14 amino acids. With 1 base removed from V and 6 bases from J, the gap between germline ends came to 11 bases. The whole variable domain, remainder taken from reference TRBV19 and TRBJ2-3, is DGGITQSPKYLFRKEGQNVTLSCEQNLNHDAMYWYRQDPGQGLRLIYYSQIVNDFQKGDIAEGYSVSREKKESFPLTVTSAQKNPTAFYLCASSIGRVRDTQYFGPGTRLTVL.

The rearrangement links TRBV7-8 to TRBJ1-2; no definite D call. The length of the CDR3 is 17 residues. Trimming left V 5 bases short and J 0 bases short, with 19 bases between. Germline CDR1 and CDR2: SGHVS and FQNEAQ. CDR3 loop: CASSPVAIPTANYGYTF. The CDR3 nucleotides read TGTGCCAGCAGCCCAGTAGCCATTCCCACGGCTAACTATGGCTACACCTTC.